The 13 T cell receptor beta chains below all came from one sample that was sequenced in a study of blood T cells in healthy people across ages. Combining a sample-barcoded 5' primer with a J-beta primer mix, a second PCR ran for roughly 7 to 12 cycles. TCRdb reanalysed the 5' RACE reads using MiXCR and keeps one entry per CDR3 protein. Among under 1,000,000 distinct CDR3 sequences, more than 35% were seen once, and the ten largest hold approximately 18%. Sequencing was done on a sample of blood. Every receptor here comes from a man older than 75 in good health.

This clonotype was counted a few times. V and J are TRBV3-1 and TRBJ2-5; 7 bases agree with TRBD2. Looked up from germline, CDR1 is LGHDT and CDR2 is YNNKEL (reference sequence). The CDR3 has 14 amino acids. J lost 5 bases, V lost 4 bases, and 7 bases had no gene match. The CDR3 sequence: CASSPGPGGETQYF. The CDR3 DNA is TGTGCCAGCAGCCCCGGACCCGGGGGGGAGACCCAGTACTTC.

The V call is TRBV3-1, the J call TRBJ1-2; D unclear. Germline CDR1 and CDR2: LGHDT and YNNKEL (reference sequence). The length of the CDR3 is 11 residues. Trimming removed 5 bases at V and 8 bases at J, with 9 bases between. The CDR3 region is CASSGRYGYTF. As DNA, the CDR3 is TGTGCCAGCAGCGGGAGGTACGGCTACACCTTC.

The rearrangement links TRBV6-5 to TRBJ2-7; TRBD1 matches 7 bases. The V and J ends lost 6 bases and 6 bases, in that order; junction bases with no gene match: 8. Germline loops: CDR1 MNHEY, CDR2 SVGAGI. The CDR3 extends over 13 amino acids. The CDR3 sequence: CASRSRGPGEQYF. CDR3 coding DNA: TGTGCCAGCAGATCGAGGGGGCCGGGCGAGCAGTACTTC.

A word on this clonotype: This may arise from a read error, as a much more abundant clone is one base away. The V gene is TRBV14, the J gene TRBJ2-1; TRBD2 is a possible D gene (6 bases). Germline V lookup: CDR1 SGHDN, CDR2 FVKESK. This CDR3 has 11 amino acids. CDR3 amino acids: CASGRWNERFF. CDR3 coding DNA: TGTGCCAGCGGGAGGTGGAATGAGCGGTTCTTC.

The chain couples TRBV5-1 to TRBJ2-7; 7 bases are a match to TRBD2. The CDR3 is 14 residues long. In germline, CDR1 is SGHRS, CDR2 YFSETQ. Unmatched junction bases numbered 7, after V lost 4 bases and J lost 3 bases. CDR3 sequence: CASSGEGLNYEQYF. The DNA of the CDR3 is TGCGCCAGCAGCGGGGAGGGGCTTAACTACGAGCAGTACTTC. The full variable domain, completed using reference TRBV5-1 and TRBJ2-7, is KAGVTQTPRYLIKTRGQQVTLSCSPISGHRSVSWYQQTPGQGLQFLFEYFSETQRNKGNFPGRFSGRQFSNSRSEMNVSTLELGDSALYLCASSGEGLNYEQYFGPGTRLTVT.

The chain is built from TRBV10-3 and TRBJ2-7, with 8 bases aligning to TRBD1. The trim removed 9 bases at V and 2 bases at J, leaving 12 bases unmatched. Germline V gene lookup returns CDR1 ENHRY and CDR2 SYGVKD. The CDR3 is 15 residues long. The CDR3 nucleotides read TGTGCCATATCAGTGGCCGGGACAGGCACCTACGAGCAGTACTTC. Translating gives CAISVAGTGTYEQYF.

The J gene is TRBJ2-1, the V gene TRBV20-1; 10 bases are a match to TRBD2. This CDR3 region has 16 residues. V shed 3 bases, J shed 7 bases, and the junction held 12 bases outside the gene matches. The V gene's germline CDR1 is DFQATT and CDR2 SNEGSKA (reference sequence). The CDR3 sequence is CSARYSSGGQSNEQFF. The CDR3 bases are TGCAGTGCTAGGTACTCTAGCGGGGGTCAATCTAATGAGCAGTTCTTC.

This rearrangement joins TRBV6-5 to TRBJ2-2; D may be TRBD1 (7 bases). The CDR3 spans 15 residues. V was trimmed by 6 bases and J by 5 bases, leaving 16 bases between them. Per germline, CDR1 MNHEY and CDR2 SVGAGI. The CDR3 DNA sequence: TGTGCCAGCAGCACGGGGGCAGGGGGTACCGGGGAGCTGTTTTTT. Its protein is CASSTGAGGTGELFF.

The rearrangement uses TRBV25-1 and TRBJ1-1; weak D call: TRBD1 (6 bases). The CDR3 has 13 residues. Germline loops: CDR1 MGHDK, CDR2 SYGVNS. The ends were cut back, 5 bases at V and 5 bases at J, with 12 bases in the middle. CDR3 in amino acids: CASSLRGSTEAFF. The CDR3 DNA follows: TGTGCCAGCAGTTTGAGGGGGAGTACTGAAGCTTTCTTT.

There are a few counts of this clonotype. J is TRBJ2-7 and V is TRBV27, with D perhaps matching TRBD1 (5 bases). V lost 0 bases, J lost 2 bases, and 8 bases lay in between. The CDR3 spans 14 residues. CDR1 MNHEY and CDR2 SMNVEV come from the germline V gene (reference sequence). The DNA of the CDR3 is TGTGCCAGCAGTTTATCGTCAGGGCCCTACGAGCAGTACTTC. This encodes CASSLSSGPYEQYF.

This chain uses TRBV4-1 with TRBJ2-3; D not certain. The CDR3 covers 15 residues. Germline CDR1 reads MGHRA; CDR2 reads YSYEKL. V was clipped by 1 base and J by 7 bases, with 15 bases between them. CDR3 in DNA: TGCGCCAGCAGCCAAGCCCCATCACCGGAATATACGCAGTATTTT. This gives the protein CASSQAPSPEYTQYF.

This clonotype was recorded at least ten times. The CDR3 here is CASQMERRYNEQFF. CDR3 coding DNA: TGTGCCAGCCAGATGGAGCGGCGATACAATGAGCAGTTCTTC. The rearrangement links TRBV7-2 to TRBJ2-1, with D possibly matching TRBD2 (5 bases). Germline V gene sequence: CDR1 SGHTA, CDR2 FQGNSA. Trimming took off 8 bases at V and 4 bases at J, with 15 bases between the two ends. The CDR3 spans 14 residues.

This clonotype was counted only a few times. This sequence joins TRBV12-3 or TRBV12-4 and TRBJ2-6; no clear D. V lost 3 bases to trimming and J lost 0 bases, with 6 bases between them. There are 15 residues in the CDR3. The CDR3 spells CASSLGRSGANVLTF. In nucleotides, the CDR3 is TGTGCCAGCAGTTTGGGCCGCTCTGGGGCCAACGTCCTGACTTTC.